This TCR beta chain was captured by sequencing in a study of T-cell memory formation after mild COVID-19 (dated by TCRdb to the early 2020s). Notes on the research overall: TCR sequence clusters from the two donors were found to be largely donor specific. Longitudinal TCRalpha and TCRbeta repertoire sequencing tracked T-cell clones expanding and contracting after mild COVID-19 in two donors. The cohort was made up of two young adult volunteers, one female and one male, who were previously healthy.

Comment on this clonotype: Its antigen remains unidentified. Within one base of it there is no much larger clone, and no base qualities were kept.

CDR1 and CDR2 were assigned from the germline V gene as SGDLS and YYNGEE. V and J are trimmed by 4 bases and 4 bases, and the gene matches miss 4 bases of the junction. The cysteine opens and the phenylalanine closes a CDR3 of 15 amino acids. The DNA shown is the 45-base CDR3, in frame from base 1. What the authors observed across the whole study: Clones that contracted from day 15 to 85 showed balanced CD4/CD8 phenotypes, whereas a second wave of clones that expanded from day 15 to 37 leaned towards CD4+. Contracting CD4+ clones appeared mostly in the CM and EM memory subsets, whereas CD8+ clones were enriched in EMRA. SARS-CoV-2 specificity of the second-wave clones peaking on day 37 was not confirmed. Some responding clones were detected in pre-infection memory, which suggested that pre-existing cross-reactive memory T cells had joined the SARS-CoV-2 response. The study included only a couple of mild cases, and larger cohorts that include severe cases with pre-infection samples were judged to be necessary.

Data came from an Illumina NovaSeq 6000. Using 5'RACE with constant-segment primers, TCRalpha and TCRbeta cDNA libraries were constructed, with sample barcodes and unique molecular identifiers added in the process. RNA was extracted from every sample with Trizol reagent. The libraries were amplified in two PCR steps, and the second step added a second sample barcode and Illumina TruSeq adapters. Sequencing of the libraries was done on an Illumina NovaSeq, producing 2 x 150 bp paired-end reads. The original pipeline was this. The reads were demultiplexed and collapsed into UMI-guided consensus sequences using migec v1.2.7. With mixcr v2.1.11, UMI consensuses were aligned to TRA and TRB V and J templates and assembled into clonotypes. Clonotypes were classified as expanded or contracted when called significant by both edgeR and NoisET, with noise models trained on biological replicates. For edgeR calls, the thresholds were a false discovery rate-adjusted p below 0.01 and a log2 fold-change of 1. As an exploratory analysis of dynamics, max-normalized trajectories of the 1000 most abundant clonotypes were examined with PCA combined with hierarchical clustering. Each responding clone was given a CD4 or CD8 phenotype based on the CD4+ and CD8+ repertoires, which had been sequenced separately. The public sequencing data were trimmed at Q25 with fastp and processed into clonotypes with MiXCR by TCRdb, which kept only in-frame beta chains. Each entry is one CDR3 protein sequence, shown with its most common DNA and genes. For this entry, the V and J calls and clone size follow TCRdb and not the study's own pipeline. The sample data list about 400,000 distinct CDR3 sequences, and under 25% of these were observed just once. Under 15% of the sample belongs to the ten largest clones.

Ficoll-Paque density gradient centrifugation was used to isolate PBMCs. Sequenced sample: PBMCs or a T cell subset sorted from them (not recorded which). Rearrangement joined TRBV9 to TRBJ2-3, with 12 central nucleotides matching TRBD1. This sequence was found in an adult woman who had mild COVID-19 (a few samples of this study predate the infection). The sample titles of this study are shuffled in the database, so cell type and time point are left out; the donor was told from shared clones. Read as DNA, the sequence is TGTGCCAGCAGCACCCGGGACAGGGGGCCAGATACGCAGTATTTT. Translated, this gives CASSTRDRGPDTQYF.